The entry below gives a single T cell receptor beta chain sequence along with its context. Its target is not known. This sample is part of a study of cytomegalovirus exposure and HLA in healthy donors. Both 60 Vbeta primers and 13 Jbeta primers went into the PCR. TCRdb keeps only in-frame clones here, not all; method: immunoSEQ multiplex PCR. The top ten clones hold about 1.4% of a sample with around 170,000 clones, over 80% of them seen once. This CDR3 has 15 residues. V dropped 10 bases and J dropped 5; count of bases not matched to a gene: 13. The germline V gene has CDR1 PRHDT and CDR2 FYEKMQ (reference sequence). Study-level results: Roughly uniform sequencing depth across donors was assumed, possibly incorrectly.

This sequence originates from a woman aged 18 to 35 in good health and CMV-seronegative. Sequenced sample: PBMCs. V is TRBV13 and J is TRBJ2-2, with 7 bases aligning to TRBD1. The CDR3 loop reads CATTTATGWTGELFF. In nucleotides, the CDR3 is TGTGCCACCACGACTGCGACAGGGTGGACCGGGGAGCTGTTTTTT.